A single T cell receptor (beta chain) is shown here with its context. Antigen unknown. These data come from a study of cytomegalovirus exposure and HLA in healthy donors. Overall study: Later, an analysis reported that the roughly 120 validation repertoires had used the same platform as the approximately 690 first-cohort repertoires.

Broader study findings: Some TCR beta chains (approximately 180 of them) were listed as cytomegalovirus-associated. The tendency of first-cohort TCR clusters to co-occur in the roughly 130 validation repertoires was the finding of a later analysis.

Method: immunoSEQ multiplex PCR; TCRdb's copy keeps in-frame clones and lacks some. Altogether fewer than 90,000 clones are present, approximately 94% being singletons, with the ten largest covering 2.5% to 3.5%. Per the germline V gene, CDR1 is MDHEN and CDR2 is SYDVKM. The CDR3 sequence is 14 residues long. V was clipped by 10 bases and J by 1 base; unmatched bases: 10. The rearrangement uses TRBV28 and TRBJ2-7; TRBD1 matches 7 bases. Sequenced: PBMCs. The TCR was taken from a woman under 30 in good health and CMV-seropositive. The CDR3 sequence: CAIQIRDRSYEQYF. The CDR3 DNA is TGTGCCATACAAATCCGGGACAGATCCTACGAGCAGTACTTC.